These 25 T cell receptor beta chains share one sample of origin, sequenced in a study of T cell responses to AZD1222 COVID-19 vaccine. The assay was immunoSEQ multiplex PCR, and TCRdb's table has in-frame clones only and misses some. The top ten clones hold around 3% of a sample with 100,000 or so clones, 70% to 90% of them seen once. The source was peripheral blood, collected on day 0 of AZD1222 vaccination. These TCRs come from an adult in good health.

V and J are TRBV27 and TRBJ1-5; perhaps TRBD1 as D (6 bases). The CDR3 loop spans 16 amino acids. Germline V CDR1 and CDR2: MNHEY, SMNVEV (reference sequence). V was clipped by 5 bases and J by 4 bases, with 18 bases between them. CDR3 region: CASSPIRGVLNQPQHF. DNA for the CDR3: TGTGCCAGCAGTCCAATCAGGGGAGTTCTTAATCAGCCCCAGCATTTT.

The chain is built from TRBV9 and TRBJ2-2; 11 nucleotides agree with TRBD2. V lost 4 bases to trimming and J lost 5 bases; unmatched junction nucleotides: 4. Germline V gives CDR1 SGDLS, CDR2 YYNGEE. This CDR3 spans 15 amino acids. The CDR3 coding sequence is TGTGCCAGCAGCCCCACTAGCGGGAGAACCGGGGAGCTGTTTTTT. Protein sequence: CASSPTSGRTGELFF.

V is TRBV18 and J is TRBJ1-4; no clear D. Germline V lookup: CDR1 KGHSH, CDR2 LQKENI. Trimming took 0 bases from V and 0 from J, leaving 5 bases between them. The CDR3 has 15 residues. The CDR3 reads CASSPPGATNEKLFF. CDR3 coding DNA: TGTGCCAGCTCACCACCCGGTGCAACTAATGAAAAACTGTTTTTT.

The rearrangement links TRBV20-1 to TRBJ2-5, with 7 nucleotides matching TRBD2. The CDR3 contains 13 residues. V shed 3 bases and J 5 bases; nucleotides not matched to a gene: 6. In germline, CDR1 is DFQATT, CDR2 SNEGSKA (reference sequence). The CDR3 here is CSASFREGETQYF. In nucleotides, the CDR3 is TGCAGTGCTAGTTTCAGGGAGGGCGAGACCCAGTACTTC.

The rearrangement links TRBV5-1 to TRBJ1-3, with 8 bases identical to TRBD1. The CDR3 has 14 residues. Trimming at V came to 5 bases and at J to 0 bases, leaving 1 base not matched to a gene. Germline assignment: CDR1 SGHRS and CDR2 YFSETQ. DNA for the CDR3: TGCGCCAGCAGGGGACAGGCCTCTGGAAACACCATATATTTT. Protein product: CASRGQASGNTIYF.

The chain has TRBV3-1 (or the pseudogene TRBV3-2) and TRBJ1-5; D ambiguous. V gave up 0 bases and J gave up 1 base, with 7 bases separating them. Per germline, CDR1 LGHDT and CDR2 YNNKEL (reference sequence). The CDR3 runs to 15 residues. The CDR3 loop is CASSQEGRSNQPQHF. CDR3 coding DNA: TGTGCCAGCAGCCAAGAGGGTAGGAGCAATCAGCCCCAGCATTTT.

The V call is TRBV28, the J call TRBJ2-7, with 11 nucleotides matching TRBD2. Germline loops: CDR1 MDHEN, CDR2 SYDVKM. This CDR3 contains 15 residues. Trimming cost V 6 bases and J 3 bases; bases outside gene matches: 7. CDR3 sequence reads: CASRGFLAGGYEQYF. The CDR3 nucleotides read TGTGCCAGCAGAGGGTTCCTAGCGGGAGGCTACGAGCAGTACTTC.

This chain links TRBV23-1 with TRBJ1-4; no clear D gene. TRBV23-1 is known as an ORF, though its function is uncertain. The CDR3 runs 12 residues. As DNA, the CDR3 is TGCGCACGAGAGGGAACGGATGAAAAACTGTTTTTT. Protein product: CAREGTDEKLFF.

The rearrangement uses TRBV30 and TRBJ1-1; tentative D call: TRBD1 (6 bases). The germline CDR1 and CDR2 sequences are GTSNPN and SVGIG (reference sequence). V lost 3 bases and J lost 4, with 21 bases in between. The CDR3 runs 16 residues. CDR3 in amino acids: CAWSVRGGLGVTEAFF. The CDR3 DNA reads as TGTGCCTGGAGCGTACGAGGGGGGTTGGGTGTCACTGAAGCTTTCTTT.

The chain combines TRBV30 with TRBJ1-4; 11 bases match TRBD1. The CDR3 sequence is 15 residues long. CDR1 GTSNPN and CDR2 SVGIG come from the germline V gene (reference sequence). V shed 4 bases and J 4 bases; nucleotides not matched to a gene: 5. As DNA, the CDR3 is TGTGCCTGGATGGACAGGGGGCTTGGTAATGAAAAACTGTTTTTT. This sequence encodes CAWMDRGLGNEKLFF. Full variable domain (missing parts from reference TRBV30 and TRBJ1-4): SQTIHQWPATLVQPVGSPLSLECTVEGTSNPNLYWYRQAAGRGLQLLFYSVGIGQISSEVPQNLSASRPQDRQFILSSKKLLLSDSGFYLCAWMDRGLGNEKLFFGSGTQLSVL.

This clone was recorded once. The chain couples TRBV4-1 to TRBJ2-7, with D possibly being TRBD1 (5 bases). CDR3 length: 16 residues. Between the trimmed V and J ends, which lost 0 bases and 0 bases, there was a span of 12 bases. Germline V gives CDR1 MGHRA, CDR2 YSYEKL. CDR3 in amino acids: CASSQEDSWSSYEQYF. The DNA for the CDR3 is TGCGCCAGCAGCCAAGAAGACAGCTGGTCCTCCTACGAGCAGTACTTC.

The chain joins TRBV6-5 to TRBJ2-1; the D is unclear. Trimming took off 8 bases at V and 8 bases at J, with 16 bases between the two ends. The CDR3 is made up of 13 amino acids. Germline V CDR1 and CDR2: MNHEY, SVGAGI. CDR3 sequence (DNA): TGTGCCAGCTTTTCGGACCGGACCCATGAGCAGTTCTTC. Its translation is CASFSDRTHEQFF.

V and J are TRBV5-1 and TRBJ1-1, with D perhaps TRBD1 (6 bases). V lost 3 bases and J 2 bases, leaving 11 bases between the germline ends. This CDR3 is built from 14 residues. The V gene's germline CDR1 is SGHRS and CDR2 YFSETQ. CDR3 residues: CASSYDGGNTEAFF. The CDR3 DNA follows: TGCGCCAGCAGCTATGACGGGGGCAACACTGAAGCTTTCTTT.

The rearrangement uses TRBV2 and TRBJ2-3; 9 nucleotides match TRBD1. The CDR3 is 16 residues long. V dropped 6 bases and J dropped 0; count of bases not matched to a gene: 7. The germline V gene encodes CDR1 SNHLY and CDR2 FYNNEI. The CDR3 DNA is TGTGCCAGCAGCGTTTCACAGGGGGCGAGCACAGATACGCAGTATTTT. Its protein is CASSVSQGASTDTQYF.

A few counts support this clone. This chain joins TRBV18 and TRBJ1-4, with TRBD1 matching 7 bases. The germline V gene encodes CDR1 KGHSH and CDR2 LQKENI. Unmatched junction bases numbered 7, after V lost 5 bases and J lost 4 bases. This CDR3 is built from 15 residues. The CDR3 loop reads CASSNRGQDNEKLFF. The DNA for the CDR3 is TGTGCCAGCTCAAATCGAGGACAGGATAATGAAAAACTGTTTTTT.

Concerning this clone: One junction end does not reproduce the germline sequence, and a read error may be involved. The V call is TRBV3-1 (or the pseudogene TRBV3-2), the J call TRBJ2-1, with no clear D. CDR1 LGHDT and CDR2 YNNKEL come from the germline V gene (reference sequence). The CDR3 length is 15 residues. The CDR3 nucleotides are TGTGCCAGCAGCCAAGGACTGGGCTCCTCCAATGAGCAGTTCTTC. As protein: CASSQGLGSSNEQFF.

This sequence joins TRBV7-9 and TRBJ2-7; 8 nucleotides align to TRBD2. This CDR3 comprises 14 residues. Germline CDR1 and CDR2: SEHNR and FQNEAQ (reference sequence). V was pared by 4 bases and J by 2 bases, with 4 bases of the junction left unmatched. This CDR3 is CASSSSLAAYEQYF. The CDR3 DNA reads TGTGCCAGCAGCTCCTCACTAGCGGCCTACGAGCAGTACTTC. Looking up the rest from reference TRBV7-9 and TRBJ2-7 gives the full variable domain: DTGVSQNPRHKITKRGQNVTFRCDPISEHNRLYWYRQTLGQGPEFLTYFQNEAQLEKSRLLSDRFSAERPKGSFSTLEIQRTEQGDSAMYLCASSSSLAAYEQYFGPGTRLTVT.

The chain employs TRBV19 and TRBJ1-5, with D unresolved. The CDR3 runs to 15 residues. Trimming left V 6 bases short and J 3 bases short, with 15 bases between. Per germline, CDR1 LNHDA and CDR2 SQIVND (reference sequence). CDR3 DNA sequence: TGTGCCAGTAGCAAGCCGGGCGGACTCAATCAGCCCCAGCATTTT. Translating it yields CASSKPGGLNQPQHF.

The CDR3 protein is CSVEGIGGRRYEQYF. The DNA for the CDR3 is TGCAGCGTTGAAGGCATCGGGGGGCGGAGGTACGAGCAGTACTTC. The chain couples TRBV29-1 to TRBJ2-7; a weak D match, TRBD2 (7 bases). This CDR3 contains 15 residues. The V and J ends lost 1 base and 4 bases respectively, with 17 bases between them. Looked up from germline, CDR1 is SQVTM and CDR2 is ANQGSEA.

The chain employs TRBV5-6 and TRBJ2-3, with 7 bases matching TRBD2. From germline, CDR1 is SGHDT and CDR2 YYEEEE. This CDR3 has 17 residues. The V gene end was trimmed by 3 bases and the J gene end by 5 bases; junction bases not matched to a gene: 15. The CDR3 DNA is TGTGCCAGCAGCTCCATGGTGGCGGGAGTTCAAAGAGATACGCAGTATTTT. This encodes CASSSMVAGVQRDTQYF.

The V gene is TRBV5-4, the J gene TRBJ1-1; D might be TRBD1 (6 bases). There are 15 residues in the CDR3. The germline gives CDR1 SGHNT, CDR2 YYREEE (reference sequence). The V gene lost 4 bases and the J gene lost 7 bases, with 20 bases spanning the gap. The CDR3 DNA sequence: TGTGCCAGCAGCAGCCGGGACACCCATCCTCTTGAAGCTTTCTTT. Its translation: CASSSRDTHPLEAFF.

This clone was picked up a small number of times. The J gene is TRBJ2-7, the V gene TRBV27, with 8 bases identical to TRBD1. The CDR3 loop spans 15 amino acids. Trimming cost V 1 base and J 1 base; bases outside gene matches: 3. Germline values: CDR1 MNHEY, CDR2 SMNVEV (reference sequence). CDR3 bases: TGTGCCAGCAGTTTATTGCAGGGGGCATCCTACGAGCAGTACTTC. Protein: CASSLLQGASYEQYF.

The rearrangement uses TRBV9 and TRBJ1-2; TRBD1 is a possible D gene (6 bases). V lost 1 base and J lost 2, with 15 bases in between. The CDR3 is 16 amino acids. The germline V gene has CDR1 SGDLS and CDR2 YYNGEE. The CDR3 coding sequence is TGTGCCAGCAGCGTATCCTTGGACAGATCAAACTATGGCTACACCTTC. It specifies CASSVSLDRSNYGYTF.

The rearrangement uses TRBV10-2 and TRBJ2-7; maybe TRBD2 (6 bases). From germline, CDR1 is WSHSY and CDR2 SAAADI. The CDR3 length is 13 residues. With 6 bases removed from V and 7 bases from J, the gap between germline ends came to 16 bases. The chain's CDR3 is CASSKGREYEQYF. CDR3 in DNA: TGCGCCAGCAGCAAAGGGCGGGAATATGAGCAGTACTTC.

The gene calls are TRBV19 and TRBJ1-2; a weak D match, TRBD1 (5 bases). Trimming removed 4 bases from V and 2 bases from J, with 17 bases in between. The CDR3 covers 16 residues. Per the germline V gene, CDR1 is LNHDA and CDR2 is SQIVND (reference sequence). CDR3 nucleotide sequence: TGTGCCAGTAGTAATCTACGCAGGCGGGGCAACTATGGCTACACCTTC. It specifies CASSNLRRRGNYGYTF.